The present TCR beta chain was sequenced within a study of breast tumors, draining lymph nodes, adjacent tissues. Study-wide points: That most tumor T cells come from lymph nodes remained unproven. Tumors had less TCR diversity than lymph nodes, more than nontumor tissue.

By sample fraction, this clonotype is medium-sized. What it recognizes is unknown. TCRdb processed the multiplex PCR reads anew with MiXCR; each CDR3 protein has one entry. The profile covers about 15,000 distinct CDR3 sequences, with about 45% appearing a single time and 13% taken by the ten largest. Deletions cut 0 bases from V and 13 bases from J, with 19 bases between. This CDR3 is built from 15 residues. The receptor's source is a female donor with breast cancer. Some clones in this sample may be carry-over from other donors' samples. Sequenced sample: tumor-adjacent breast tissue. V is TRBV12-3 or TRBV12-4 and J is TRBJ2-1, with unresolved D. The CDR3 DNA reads TGTGCCAGCAGTTTAGCGGACCTAGTACGCCCGATTCAGTTCTTC. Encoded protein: CASSLADLVRPIQFF.